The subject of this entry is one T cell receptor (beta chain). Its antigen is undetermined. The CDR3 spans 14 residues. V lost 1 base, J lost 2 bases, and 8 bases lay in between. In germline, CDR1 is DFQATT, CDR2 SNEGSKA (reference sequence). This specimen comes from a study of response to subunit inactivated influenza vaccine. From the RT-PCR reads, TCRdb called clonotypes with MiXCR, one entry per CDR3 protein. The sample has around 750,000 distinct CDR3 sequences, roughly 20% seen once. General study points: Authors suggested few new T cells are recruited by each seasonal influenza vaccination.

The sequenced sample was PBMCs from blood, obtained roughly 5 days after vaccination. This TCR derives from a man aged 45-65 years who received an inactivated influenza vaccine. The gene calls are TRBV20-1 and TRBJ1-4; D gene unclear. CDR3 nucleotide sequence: TGCAGTGCTAGAGGTGGTGGCACTAATGAAAAACTGTTTTTT. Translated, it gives CSARGGGTNEKLFF.